These 6 T cell receptor beta chains came from one sample sequenced in a study of T cells in Graves' hyperthyroidism and ophthalmopathy. Amplified TCR beta CDR3 regions came from RNA transcripts. HTBI primers were the set used in a first-round RT-PCR of the TCR CDR3. TCRdb re-called the multiplex PCR reads with MiXCR, one entry per CDR3 protein. Of roughly 100,000 distinct CDR3 sequences listed, less than 55% are singletons. Sequenced: blood. The receptor set was obtained from a man aged 40-49 years with Graves' hyperthyroidism.

The J gene is TRBJ1-1, the V gene TRBV30, with D maybe TRBD1 (5 bases). The CDR3 covers 13 residues. Germline CDR1 reads GTSNPN; CDR2 reads SVGIG (reference sequence). V was trimmed by 2 bases and J by 0 bases, leaving 7 bases between them. In nucleotides, the CDR3 is TGTGCCTGGAGTCCGACAGTGAACACTGAAGCTTTCTTT. It encodes CAWSPTVNTEAFF.

This clonotype appeared many times. This rearrangement joins TRBV5-1 to TRBJ2-2; the D gene is possibly TRBD2 (5 bases). The V gene lost 0 bases and the J gene lost 2 bases, with 11 bases spanning the gap. Germline V gives CDR1 SGHRS, CDR2 YFSETQ. This CDR3 comprises 16 residues. The chain's CDR3 is CASSLVTSSNTGELFF. The CDR3 DNA sequence: TGCGCCAGCAGCTTGGTTACTAGTTCCAACACCGGGGAGCTGTTTTTT. Looking up the rest from reference TRBV5-1 and TRBJ2-2 gives the full variable domain: KAGVTQTPRYLIKTRGQQVTLSCSPISGHRSVSWYQQTPGQGLQFLFEYFSETQRNKGNFPGRFSGRQFSNSRSEMNVSTLELGDSALYLCASSLVTSSNTGELFFGEGSRLTVL.

As regards this clonotype: The junction and the germline gene differ at one end; a read error may be behind it. The rearrangement links TRBV19 to TRBJ1-2, with D perhaps TRBD1 (5 bases). CDR1 is LNHDA, CDR2 SQIVND, per germline (reference sequence). The CDR3 runs 15 residues. The CDR3 DNA sequence: TGTGCCAGTAGTATAGTTCGACAGAGTAACTATGGCTACCCCTTC. Encoded protein: CASSIVRQSNYGYPF.

The chain uses TRBV30 and TRBJ2-3; the D gene is possibly TRBD1 (5 bases). CDR3 length: 11 residues. Per the germline V gene, CDR1 is GTSNPN and CDR2 is SVGIG (reference sequence). Trimming left V 1 base short and J 9 bases short, with 8 bases between. The CDR3 sequence: CAWSADKTQYF. The CDR3 DNA reads TGTGCCTGGAGTGCGGACAAGACGCAGTATTTT.

The chain recombines TRBV20-1 with TRBJ1-1, with TRBD1 as a possible D gene (5 bases). Per the germline V gene, CDR1 is DFQATT and CDR2 is SNEGSKA (reference sequence). CDR3 length: 9 residues. V was shortened by 3 bases and J by 10 bases, with 6 bases between the two germline ends. CDR3 sequence: CSARGGAFF. CDR3 nucleotide sequence: TGCAGTGCTAGGGGGGGAGCTTTCTTT.

This clonotype was seen many times. The chain uses TRBV12-3 or TRBV12-4 and TRBJ1-2; possibly TRBD1 for D (5 bases). Trimming cost V 4 bases and J 1 base, with 16 bases left between them. The CDR3 spans 16 residues. The CDR3, as DNA: TGTGCCAGCAGTTCTTGGGGGACGGAACTTAACTATGGCTACACCTTC. This gives the protein CASSSWGTELNYGYTF.